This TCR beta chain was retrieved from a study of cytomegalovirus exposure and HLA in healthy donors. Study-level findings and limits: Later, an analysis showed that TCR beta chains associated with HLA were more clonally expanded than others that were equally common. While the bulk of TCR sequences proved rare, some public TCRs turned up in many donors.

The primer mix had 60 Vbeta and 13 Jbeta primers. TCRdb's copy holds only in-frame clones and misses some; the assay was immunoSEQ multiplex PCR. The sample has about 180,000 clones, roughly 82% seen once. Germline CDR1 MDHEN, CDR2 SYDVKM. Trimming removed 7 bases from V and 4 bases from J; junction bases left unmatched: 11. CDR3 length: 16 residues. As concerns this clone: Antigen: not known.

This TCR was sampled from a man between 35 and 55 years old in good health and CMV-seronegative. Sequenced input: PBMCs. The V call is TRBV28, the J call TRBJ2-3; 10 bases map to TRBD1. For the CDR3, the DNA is TGTGCCAGCAACAGACAGGGGGCGCAGAGGCCAGATACGCAGTATTTT. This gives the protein CASNRQGAQRPDTQYF. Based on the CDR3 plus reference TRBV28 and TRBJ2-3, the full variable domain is DVKVTQSSRYLVKRTGEKVFLECVQDMDHENMFWYRQDPGLGLRLIYFSYDVKMKEKGDIPEGYSVSREKKERFSLILESASTNQTSMYLCASNRQGAQRPDTQYFGPGTRLTVL.